This T cell receptor beta chain was retrieved from a study of T-cell reconstitution after alpha-beta-depleted transplantation in children. This clonotype was found many times. A library of TCRbeta sequences, prepared with unique molecular identifiers, was generated. Each CDR3 protein is one row after TCRdb ran MiXCR on the PCR reads. The repertoire has 150,000 to 200,000 distinct CDR3 sequences, roughly 6.8% of them found once; the top ten carry approximately 3%. V gave up 7 bases and J gave up 4 bases, with 10 bases separating them. The CDR3 extends over 12 amino acids. The clonotype comes from a human donor who donated a stem cell graft to a child with Wiskott-Aldrich syndrome. The rearrangement links TRBV12-3 or TRBV12-4 to TRBJ1-2; D is unclear. The specimen comprised PBMCs from the stem cell graft donor, sampled from the stem cell graft. The CDR3 protein is CASTLWSYGYTF. The CDR3 DNA is TGTGCCAGCACCCTATGGAGCTATGGCTACACCTTC.